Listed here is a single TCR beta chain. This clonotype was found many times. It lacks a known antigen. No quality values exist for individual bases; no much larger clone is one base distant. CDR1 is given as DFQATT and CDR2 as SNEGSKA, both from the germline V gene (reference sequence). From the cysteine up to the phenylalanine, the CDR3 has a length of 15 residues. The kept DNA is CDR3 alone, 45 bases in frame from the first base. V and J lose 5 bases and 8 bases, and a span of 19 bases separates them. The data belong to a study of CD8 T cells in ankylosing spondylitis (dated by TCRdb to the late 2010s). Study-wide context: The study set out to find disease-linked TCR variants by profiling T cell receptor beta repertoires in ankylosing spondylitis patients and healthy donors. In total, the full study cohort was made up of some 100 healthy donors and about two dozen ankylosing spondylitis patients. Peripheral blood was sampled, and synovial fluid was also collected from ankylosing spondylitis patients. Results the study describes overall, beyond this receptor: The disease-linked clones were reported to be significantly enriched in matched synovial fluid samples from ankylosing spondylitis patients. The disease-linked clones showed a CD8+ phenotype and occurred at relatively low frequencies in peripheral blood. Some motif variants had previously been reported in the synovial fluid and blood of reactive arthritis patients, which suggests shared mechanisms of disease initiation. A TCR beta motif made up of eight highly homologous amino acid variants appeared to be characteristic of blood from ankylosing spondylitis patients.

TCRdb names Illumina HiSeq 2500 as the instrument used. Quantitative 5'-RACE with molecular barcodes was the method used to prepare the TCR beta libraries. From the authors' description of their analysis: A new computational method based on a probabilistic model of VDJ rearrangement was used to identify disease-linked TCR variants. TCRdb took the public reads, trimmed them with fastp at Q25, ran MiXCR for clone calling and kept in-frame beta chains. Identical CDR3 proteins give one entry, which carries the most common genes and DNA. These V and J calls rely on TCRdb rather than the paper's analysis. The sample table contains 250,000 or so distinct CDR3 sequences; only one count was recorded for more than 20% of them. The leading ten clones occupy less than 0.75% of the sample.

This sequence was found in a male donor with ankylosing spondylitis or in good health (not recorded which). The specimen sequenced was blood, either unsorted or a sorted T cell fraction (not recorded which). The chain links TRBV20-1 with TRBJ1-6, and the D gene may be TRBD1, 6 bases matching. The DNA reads TGCAGTGCTTGGGGGGCAGGGCGCCGGGATTCACCCCTCCACTTT. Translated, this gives CSAWGAGRRDSPLHF.